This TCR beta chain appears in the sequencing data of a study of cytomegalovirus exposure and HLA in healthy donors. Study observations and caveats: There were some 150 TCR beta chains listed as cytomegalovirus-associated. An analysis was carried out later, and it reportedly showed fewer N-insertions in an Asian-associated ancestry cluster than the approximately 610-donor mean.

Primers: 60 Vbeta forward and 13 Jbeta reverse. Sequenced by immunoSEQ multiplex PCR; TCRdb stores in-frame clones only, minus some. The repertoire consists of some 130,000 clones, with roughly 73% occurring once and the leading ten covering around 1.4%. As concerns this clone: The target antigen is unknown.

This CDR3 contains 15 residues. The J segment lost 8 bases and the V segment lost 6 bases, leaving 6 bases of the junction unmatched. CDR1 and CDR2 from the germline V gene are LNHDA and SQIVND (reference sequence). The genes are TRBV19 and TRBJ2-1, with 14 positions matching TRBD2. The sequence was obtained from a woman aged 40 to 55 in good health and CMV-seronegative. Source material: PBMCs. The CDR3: CASSPTSGGADEQFF. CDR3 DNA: TGTGCCAGTAGCCCGACTAGCGGGGGGGCTGATGAGCAGTTCTTC.